This TCR beta chain was sequenced in a study of cytomegalovirus exposure and HLA in healthy donors. General study findings and limits: For cytomegalovirus status, the classifier reportedly gave diagnoses with high specificity and sensitivity.

The primer mix had 60 Vbeta and 13 Jbeta primers. The method was immunoSEQ multiplex PCR; TCRdb's version includes in-frame clones alone and lacks a portion of them. This sample has around 140,000 clones, with approximately 80% found just once. The germline V gene has CDR1 SGHDT and CDR2 YYEEEE. CDR3 length: 12 amino acids. Trimming at V came to 5 bases and at J to 16 bases, leaving 12 bases not matched to a gene. A word on this clone: Antigen: not known.

The source is a woman aged 55-70 years in good health and CMV-seronegative. The chain links TRBV5-6 to TRBJ2-1; 7 bases are shared with TRBD1. Sequencing input: PBMCs. The CDR3 coding sequence is TGTGCCAGCAGTTTGTCGACAGGGCCTCAATTCTTC. This gives the protein CASSLSTGPQFF.